Listed here are 27 T cell receptor beta chains from one sample, sequenced in a study of control samples from healthy donors and cancer patients. Clones were read by immunoSEQ multiplex PCR, and TCRdb kept only the in-frame ones, dropping some. This sample carries roughly 120,000 clones, 93% of them seen once, and the ten largest clones take 2% to 3%. The sequencing input was blood. The source of these receptors is a young man in good health.

V gene TRBV18 combines with J gene TRBJ1-1, with a weak D call TRBD1 (5 bases). V was cut by 6 bases and J by 5 bases, with 16 bases left in between. CDR1 and CDR2 (germline): KGHSH, LQKENI. This CDR3 has 14 amino acids. In DNA, the CDR3 is TGTGCCAGCTCCAAAGCGGGGGTTGGGACTGAAGCTTTCTTT. This encodes CASSKAGVGTEAFF.

This clone was observed a single time. The gene calls are TRBV10-3 and TRBJ1-1; the D is unclear. Trimming pared 0 bases from V and 1 base from J, leaving 12 bases between. The CDR3 has 16 amino acids. In germline, CDR1 is ENHRY, CDR2 SYGVKD. The CDR3 DNA reads as TGTGCCATCAGTGAGTCAGCAATTTCCGGGAACACTGAAGCTTTCTTT. It encodes CAISESAISGNTEAFF.

This chain uses TRBV19 with TRBJ1-2; possibly TRBD1 for D (6 bases). Germline CDR1 is LNHDA and CDR2 is SQIVND (reference sequence). The V gene lost 8 bases and the J gene lost 3 bases, with 13 bases spanning the gap. The CDR3 sequence is 13 residues long. CDR3 amino acids: CASQGIGDYGYTF. CDR3 DNA: TGTGCCAGTCAGGGGATAGGGGACTATGGCTACACCTTC.

CDR3 coding DNA: TGTGCCAGTAGTATATTCTCGAACACTGAAGCTTTCTTT. The encoded protein is CASSIFSNTEAFF. The V call is TRBV19, the J call TRBJ1-1, with D unclear. Trimming pared 2 bases from V and 1 base from J, leaving 5 bases between. This CDR3 has 13 amino acids. Germline V CDR1 and CDR2: LNHDA, SQIVND (reference sequence).

V is TRBV11-2 and J is TRBJ2-7; the D gene is possibly TRBD2 (6 bases). CDR1 SGHAT and CDR2 FQNNGV come from the germline V gene. The CDR3 contains 14 residues. V lost 3 bases to trimming and J lost 1 base, with 10 bases between them. This chain's CDR3 is CASSFGGRSYEQYV. CDR3 DNA: TGTGCCAGCAGCTTCGGGGGTAGGTCCTACGAGCAGTACGTC.

This clone was counted a single time. The chain is built from TRBV27 and TRBJ1-2; tentative D call: TRBD1 (6 bases). V gave up 3 bases and J gave up 5 bases, with 19 bases separating them. CDR3 size: 16 residues. Germline V gene lookup returns CDR1 MNHEY and CDR2 SMNVEV (reference sequence). DNA for the CDR3: TGTGCCAGCAGTTTCTCCGGGACACCGAAGTTTTATGGCTACACCTTC. Residues: CASSFSGTPKFYGYTF.

The chain is built from TRBV27 and TRBJ2-3; 7 bases agree with TRBD2. V shed 3 bases and J 2 bases; nucleotides not matched to a gene: 32. The CDR3 consists of 24 residues. Germline lookup yields CDR1 MNHEY and CDR2 SMNVEV (reference sequence). Here the CDR3 reads CASSFGSLYTSVPRRVGYTDTQYF. The DNA of the CDR3 is TGTGCCAGCAGTTTTGGGAGCCTGTACACTAGCGTACCGCGCCGGGTCGGTTACACAGATACGCAGTATTTT.

This clone was detected only once. J is TRBJ1-2 and V is TRBV4-1; unclear D gene. Germline V lookup: CDR1 MGHRA, CDR2 YSYEKL. The ends were cut back, 4 bases at V and 5 bases at J, with 14 bases in the middle. This CDR3 spans 14 amino acids. CDR3 in DNA: TGCGCCAGCAGCCTAGAACAAGGAGCTTATGGCTACACCTTC. This sequence encodes CASSLEQGAYGYTF.

This chain uses TRBV7-3 with TRBJ2-3; D unresolved. With 5 bases removed from V and 3 bases from J, the gap between germline ends came to 9 bases. Germline-derived CDR1 and CDR2 are SGHTA and FQGTGA. The CDR3 has 13 residues. DNA for the CDR3: TGTGCCAGCAGCGCCTTTGCAACAGATACGCAGTATTTT. Protein: CASSAFATDTQYF.

V usage is TRBV5-1 and J usage is TRBJ2-7; no clear D gene. The V end lost 2 bases, the J end lost 4 bases, and 13 bases lay between the germline ends. Germline values: CDR1 SGHRS, CDR2 YFSETQ. The CDR3 consists of 14 residues. The CDR3 region has the DNA TGCGCCAGCAGCTTTACCATAAAGGATTACGAGCAGTACTTC. Its protein is CASSFTIKDYEQYF.

This clone was seen just once. The chain combines TRBV29-1 with TRBJ1-1, with TRBD1 identical over 7 bases. Looked up from germline, CDR1 is SQVTM and CDR2 is ANQGSEA. The trim removed 6 bases at V and 4 bases at J, leaving 8 bases unmatched. The CDR3 consists of 13 residues. CDR3 residues: CSVHRGTGTEAFF. The CDR3 region has the DNA TGCAGCGTCCACAGGGGTACGGGCACTGAAGCTTTCTTT.

The rearrangement uses TRBV5-1 and TRBJ2-5; D may be TRBD2 (6 bases). Germline V CDR1 and CDR2: SGHRS, YFSETQ. V lost 0 bases to trimming and J lost 7 bases, with 10 bases between them. The CDR3 loop spans 13 amino acids. The CDR3 region has the DNA TGCGCCAGCAGCTTGGAGGTGGGGGGGACCCAGTACTTC. Its protein is CASSLEVGGTQYF.

This chain links TRBV29-1 with TRBJ1-5; 10 nucleotides agree with TRBD1. Germline CDR1 is SQVTM and CDR2 is ANQGSEA. J gave up 0 bases and V 6 bases, and 2 bases lay outside the gene matches. The CDR3 contains 14 residues. CDR3 region: CSVRTGGSNQPQHF. The CDR3 DNA sequence: TGCAGCGTCCGGACAGGGGGTAGCAATCAGCCCCAGCATTTT.

The chain employs TRBV2 and TRBJ1-2, with a tentative D call TRBD1 (6 bases). With 1 base removed from V and 4 bases from J, the gap between germline ends came to 13 bases. This CDR3 comprises 15 residues. CDR1 is SNHLY, CDR2 FYNNEI, per germline. The CDR3 bases are TGTGCCAGCAGTGAAGGGGGGGGCAGGTCCTATGGCTACACCTTC. It is translated as CASSEGGGRSYGYTF. Drawing the rest from reference TRBV2 and TRBJ1-2, the complete variable domain is EPEVTQTPSHQVTQMGQEVILRCVPISNHLYFYWYRQILGQKVEFLVSFYNNEISEKSEIFDDQFSVERPDGSNFTLKIRSTKLEDSAMYFCASSEGGGRSYGYTFGSGTRLTVV.

The rearrangement joins TRBV18 to TRBJ1-4; no firm D call. Deletions cut 6 bases from V and 2 bases from J, with 10 bases between. The germline CDR1 and CDR2 sequences are KGHSH and LQKENI. CDR3 length: 14 amino acids. CDR3 loop: CASSRSPTNEKLFF. As DNA, the CDR3 is TGTGCCAGCTCCCGGTCTCCGACTAATGAAAAACTGTTTTTT.

The J gene is TRBJ2-1, the V gene TRBV25-1; no reliable D call. In germline, CDR1 is MGHDK, CDR2 SYGVNS. Between the trimmed V and J ends, which lost 4 bases and 4 bases, there was a span of 14 bases. The CDR3 extends over 15 amino acids. The chain's CDR3 is CASSGKTALYNEQFF. The CDR3 nucleotides read TGTGCCAGCAGTGGTAAGACGGCCCTTTACAATGAGCAGTTCTTC.

The genes are TRBV28 and TRBJ2-4; tentative D call: TRBD1 (7 bases). CDR1 and CDR2 (germline): MDHEN, SYDVKM. Trimming took off 5 bases at V and 0 bases at J, with 14 bases between the two ends. This CDR3 is built from 16 residues. The chain's CDR3 is CASSTTGRGAKNIQYF. The CDR3 DNA reads TGTGCCAGCAGTACGACAGGGCGGGGAGCCAAAAACATTCAGTACTTC.

The genes are TRBV27 and TRBJ2-7; TRBD1 agrees at 8 bases. J lost 1 base, V lost 2 bases, and 4 bases had no gene match. The CDR3 runs to 15 residues. Germline V gives CDR1 MNHEY, CDR2 SMNVEV (reference sequence). In nucleotides, the CDR3 is TGTGCCAGCAGTTTAGGGGGGACAGGTTCCTACGAGCAGTACTTC. It encodes CASSLGGTGSYEQYF.

The V gene is TRBV19, the J gene TRBJ2-5; TRBD1 matches 9 bases. Germline values: CDR1 LNHDA, CDR2 SQIVND (reference sequence). V gave up 9 bases and J gave up 2 bases; unmatched junction bases: 1. The CDR3 totals 12 residues. Written as DNA, the CDR3 is TGTGCCAGCGGGACAGGGCAAGAGACCCAGTACTTC. Translated: CASGTGQETQYF. Using reference TRBV19 and TRBJ2-5 for the parts outside the CDR3, the full variable domain is DGGITQSPKYLFRKEGQNVTLSCEQNLNHDAMYWYRQDPGQGLRLIYYSQIVNDFQKGDIAEGYSVSREKKESFPLTVTSAQKNPTAFYLCASGTGQETQYFGPGTRLLVL.

This clone was seen only once. The chain couples TRBV6-5 to TRBJ2-5, with D perhaps matching TRBD2 (5 bases). V lost 4 bases and J 5 bases, leaving 17 bases between the germline ends. Germline V gives CDR1 MNHEY, CDR2 SVGAGI. This CDR3 comprises 15 residues. DNA for the CDR3: TGTGCCAGCAGTTCCTTGACCGGGGTTCGTGAGACCCAGTACTTC. This codes for CASSSLTGVRETQYF.

This clone was seen once. The chain recombines TRBV2 with TRBJ2-1; TRBD2 matches 9 bases. Trimming at V came to 0 bases and at J to 5 bases, leaving 5 bases not matched to a gene. Germline CDR1 is SNHLY and CDR2 is FYNNEI. The CDR3 extends over 16 amino acids. The DNA of the CDR3 is TGTGCCAGCAGTGAAGCCGGCGGGGGGGGAAACAATGAGCAGTTCTTC. It encodes CASSEAGGGGNNEQFF.

The chain couples TRBV6-1 to TRBJ1-1; unclear D gene. Trimming shortened V by 2 bases and J by 1 base, and 5 bases separated the two germline ends. CDR1 is MNHNS and CDR2 is SASEGT in the germline V gene. CDR3 length: 13 amino acids. Here the CDR3 reads CASSETENTEAFF. As DNA, the CDR3 is TGTGCCAGCAGTGAAACAGAGAACACTGAAGCTTTCTTT.

The V gene is TRBV6-5, the J gene TRBJ1-1; the D gene is possibly TRBD1 (5 bases). The germline V gene has CDR1 MNHEY and CDR2 SVGAGI. This CDR3 comprises 14 residues. V lost 6 bases, J lost 5 bases, and 16 bases lay in between. The CDR3: CASRGELLRTEAFF. CDR3 DNA sequence: TGTGCCAGCAGAGGGGAGTTACTAAGGACTGAAGCTTTCTTT.

The count of this clone is one. The genes are TRBV2 and TRBJ2-5; D possibly matches TRBD1 or TRBD2 (5 bases each). CDR1 is SNHLY, CDR2 FYNNEI, per germline. Trimming removed 2 bases at V and 4 bases at J, with 11 bases between. The length of the CDR3 is 14 residues. CDR3 amino acids: CASSELRGSETQYF. In DNA, the CDR3 is TGTGCCAGCAGTGAACTTCGGGGCTCAGAGACCCAGTACTTC.

V gene TRBV5-4 combines with J gene TRBJ2-5; 10 bases are shared with TRBD2. This CDR3 comprises 17 residues. CDR1 and CDR2 from the germline V gene are SGHNT and YYREEE (reference sequence). J gave up 0 bases and V 5 bases, and 10 bases lay outside the gene matches. The CDR3 DNA is TGTGCCAGCAGGGCGCCGGGGACTAGCGTGGACCAAGAGACCCAGTACTTC. Amino acids: CASRAPGTSVDQETQYF.

The chain carries TRBV7-9 and TRBJ1-3; a weak D match, TRBD1 (6 bases). CDR3 size: 15 residues. The V end was cut by 5 bases, the J end by 0 bases, with 11 bases between. Per the germline V gene, CDR1 is SEHNR and CDR2 is FQNEAQ (reference sequence). CDR3 coding DNA: TGTGCCAGCAGCAAAACACAGGGCTCTGGAAACACCATATATTTT. This encodes CASSKTQGSGNTIYF.

This chain links TRBV5-1 with TRBJ1-6; 9 nucleotides align to TRBD1. The length of the CDR3 is 18 residues. Per the germline V gene, CDR1 is SGHRS and CDR2 is YFSETQ. J lost 7 bases, V lost 5 bases, and 16 bases had no gene match. For the CDR3, the DNA is TGCGCCAGCAGGGGGAAGGCACAGGGGGCAACTTGGAATTCACCCCTCCACTTT. As protein: CASRGKAQGATWNSPLHF.